The rows below give T cell receptor beta chains drawn from one sample of a study of siplizumab effects on memory and regulatory T cells. Repertoires were generated with immunoSEQ multiplex PCR, while TCRdb's copy carries only in-frame clones and drops some. The repertoire has about 19,000 clones, 44% of them found once; the top ten carry about 5.7%. No antigen is known for these receptors. The sample was CFSE-low (dividing) CD4+ T cells sorted from an allogeneic mixed lymphocyte reaction. These receptors all come from a human donor in good health; the cells came from an allogeneic mixed lymphocyte reaction. Some clones in this sample may be carry-over from other donors' samples. The CDR3 runs from the conserved cysteine through the conserved F or W. A D gene is named only where the DNA matches it firmly. Clone size, where shown, is once, few, many, or a class for clones that have expanded.

clone_size	j_call	v_call	d_call	cdr3_aa	cdr3_nt
.	TRBJ2-2	TRBV19	.	CASSITGIAGELFF	TGTGCCAGTAGTATAACAGGGATCGCCGGGGAGCTGTTTTTT
.	TRBJ2-1	TRBV30	TRBD1	CAWSASTGGAYNEQFF	TGTGCCTGGAGTGCGTCGACAGGGGGGGCCTACAATGAGCAGTTCTTC
few	TRBJ2-7	TRBV2	TRBD1	CASSTRTGARHEQYF	TGTGCCAGCAGTACCCGGACAGGAGCTAGACACGAGCAGTACTTC
medium-sized	TRBJ1-6	TRBV6-6	.	CASRRSRDLGNSPLHF	TGTGCCAGCAGACGGAGCCGGGACCTGGGGAATTCACCCCTCCACTTT
.	TRBJ1-3	TRBV10-3	TRBD1	CAISEGRGSGNTIYF	TGTGCCATCAGTGAGGGCAGGGGGTCTGGAAACACCATATATTTT
many	TRBJ2-1	TRBV7-2	TRBD2	CASSARLAGGKNSYNEQFF	TGTGCCAGCAGCGCCCGACTAGCGGGGGGTAAGAACTCCTACAATGAGCAGTTCTTC
medium-sized	TRBJ2-1	TRBV12-5	.	CASGSQRTGLREEQFF	TGTGCTAGTGGTTCGCAAAGGACTGGCTTAAGGGAGGAGCAGTTCTTC
few	TRBJ2-7	TRBV7-9	TRBD1	CASTRGTGYYF	TGTGCCAGCACCCGGGGGACAGGGTATTACTTC
.	TRBJ2-1	TRBV7-2	TRBD2	CASSFAGTSVYNEQFF	TGTGCCAGCAGCTTCGCCGGGACTAGCGTGTACAATGAGCAGTTCTTC
.	TRBJ2-7	TRBV4-1	TRBD2	CASSQAGGTREQYF	TGCGCCAGCAGCCAAGCGGGAGGAACGCGAGAGCAGTACTTC
few	TRBJ2-7	TRBV18	.	CASSPLGRLTPYEQYF	TGTGCCAGCTCACCACTAGGCCGACTTACCCCCTACGAGCAGTACTTC
few	TRBJ2-1	TRBV5-4	TRBD1	CASSSGQGSYNEQFF	TGTGCCAGCAGCTCCGGACAGGGATCCTACAATGAGCAGTTCTTC
.	TRBJ2-7	TRBV5-1	.	CASSSMVPYEQYF	TGCGCCAGCAGCTCCATGGTCCCCTACGAGCAGTACTTC
once	TRBJ2-1	TRBV19	.	CASSSVAGGSYNEQFF	TGTGCCAGTAGTTCGGTGGCAGGTGGGTCCTACAATGAGCAGTTCTTC
.	TRBJ1-1	TRBV29-1	.	CSVSVQEAFF	TGCAGCGTTTCGGTACAGGAAGCTTTCTTT
.	TRBJ1-1	TRBV10-2	.	CATHRWGMGTEAFF	TGCGCCACCCACCGTTGGGGTATGGGCACTGAAGCTTTCTTT
few	TRBJ2-1	TRBV6-5	TRBD2	CASGPTSFTYNEQFF	TGTGCCAGCGGACCGACTAGCTTTACGTACAATGAGCAGTTCTTC
.	TRBJ1-4	TRBV6-5	TRBD1	CASRGRGTEKLFF	TGTGCCAGCAGGGGCAGGGGGACGGAAAAACTGTTTTTT
once	TRBJ2-7	TRBV4-3	TRBD1	CASSQDPGQGIYEQYF	TGCGCCAGCAGCCAAGACCCAGGACAGGGTATTTACGAGCAGTACTTC
.	TRBJ1-1	TRBV7-6	.	CASSKTVTITEAFF	TGTGCCAGCAGCAAGACCGTCACTATCACTGAAGCTTTCTTT
.	TRBJ1-1	TRBV6-5	TRBD1	CASSTRGGTEAFF	TGTGCCAGCAGCACCAGGGGGGGGACTGAAGCTTTCTTT
.	TRBJ1-5	TRBV6-6	TRBD1	CASSKPGTGFNQPQHF	TGTGCCAGCAGTAAGCCCGGGACAGGGTTCAATCAGCCCCAGCATTTT
.	TRBJ2-5	TRBV4-2	.	CASSQDSLGETQYF	TGTGCCAGCAGCCAAGATAGCCTAGGGGAGACCCAGTACTTC
.	TRBJ1-4	TRBV4-2	.	CASSQAGGIGEKLFF	TGTGCCAGCAGCCAAGCTGGCGGGATAGGGGAAAAACTGTTTTTT